The sequence of this T cell receptor (beta chain) was determined in a study of blood T cell repertoires in COVID-19. Clones were read by immunoSEQ multiplex PCR, and TCRdb kept only the in-frame ones, dropping some. The table includes roughly 160,000 clones, over 75% detected once. The J segment lost 2 bases and the V segment lost 0 bases, leaving 8 bases of the junction unmatched. The CDR3 is 18 residues long. The germline gives CDR1 LGHDT, CDR2 YNNKEL (reference sequence). Individuals aged 18 to 89 years were recruited from 20 to 25 US areas. Cohorts were based on clinical histories the participants reported.

The clonotype originates from a man aged 50 to 60 who had recovered from COVID-19. Input material: PBMCs or T cells enriched from blood (not recorded which). The chain carries TRBV3-1 (or the pseudogene TRBV3-2) and TRBJ2-2, with 8 bases matching TRBD2. The CDR3 loop reads CASSQDFSGRSNTGELFF. In nucleotides, the CDR3 is TGTGCCAGCAGCCAAGATTTCAGCGGGAGATCAAACACCGGGGAGCTGTTTTTT.